Listed below are T cell receptor beta chains from one sample, sequenced in a study of vaccination and CD4 T cells after COVID-19. Their cognate antigens are unknown. TCRdb independently ran MiXCR on the PCR reads; one entry per CDR3 protein. The table lists approximately 14,000 distinct CDR3 sequences, less than 35% of them singletons, with under 9.5% in the top ten. Sequenced: CD4+ T cells from blood, cultured in vitro. Receptors were obtained from a human donor who had recovered from COVID-19. Each CDR3 is given with its conserved first and last residue. Fields, in order: J gene, V gene, CDR3 protein.

TRBJ2-1 | TRBV7-2 | CASSPGNSGGEQFF
TRBJ2-2 | TRBV7-2 | CASSLVKAPTGELFF
TRBJ1-2 | TRBV6-1 | CTSSEVGQGISYGYTF
TRBJ2-1 | TRBV4-1 | CASSLPGTYNEQFF
TRBJ1-1 | TRBV19 | CASKKSGTANTEAFF
TRBJ1-1 | TRBV6-1 | CASSSPTYRVGNTEAFF
TRBJ1-1 | TRBV14 | CASSLITASEAFF
TRBJ1-6 | TRBV12-3/TRBV12-4 | CASSLRGRRLGSYNSPLHF
TRBJ1-2 | TRBV4-1 | CASSQGPGTGGTNYGYTF
TRBJ1-1 | TRBV12-3/TRBV12-4 | CASSPRQAEAFF
TRBJ1-5 | TRBV5-8 | CASSASSNQPQHF
TRBJ1-1 | TRBV10-3 | CAISEDRIEAFF
TRBJ1-1 | TRBV18 | CASSPGTGNTEAFF
TRBJ1-1 | TRBV6-5 | CASSYDTRTGGKMAFF
TRBJ1-6 | TRBV30 | CAWGDGRSLYNSPLHF
TRBJ2-7 | TRBV7-2 | CASSFPTRKRAEQYF
TRBJ1-2 | TRBV5-4 | CASSLARENYGYTF
TRBJ2-7 | TRBV7-2 | CASTDGRYEQYF
TRBJ1-1 | TRBV5-1 | CASSGGTANTEAFF
TRBJ2-7 | TRBV5-5 | CASSLGQGLGYEQYF
TRBJ1-6 | TRBV20-1 | CSARDTGNTYNSPLHF
TRBJ2-5 | TRBV20-1 | CSAPPRGGVETQYF
TRBJ1-2 | TRBV19 | CASSMRDRVDGYTF
TRBJ1-2 | TRBV12-3/TRBV12-4 | CASGSRESHGYTF
TRBJ2-5 | TRBV19 | CASSIGSGWLAGPFQETQYF
TRBJ1-2 | TRBV14 | CASSRQGMGDGYTF
TRBJ1-2 | TRBV30 | CAWSRWDGYTF
TRBJ2-5 | TRBV30 | CAWSSGVGETQYF
TRBJ1-1 | TRBV3-1 | CASSPQQNTEAFF
TRBJ2-3 | TRBV10-2 | CASSGGSGGSTDTQYF
TRBJ1-6 | TRBV12-3/TRBV12-4 | CASSSGQRRSSYNSPLHF
TRBJ2-1 | TRBV12-5 | CASGPATGIGEQFF
TRBJ1-4 | TRBV29-1 | CSVSPGSTNEKLFF
TRBJ1-5 | TRBV7-9 | CASSSPWRTEYSNQPQHF
TRBJ1-1 | TRBV5-1 | CASSGGPWNTEAFF
TRBJ1-1 | TRBV15 | CATSRGADTGSTEAFF
TRBJ1-5 | TRBV6-1 | CASSPGAPYSNQPQHF
TRBJ1-3 | TRBV5-3 | CARSWGHFSGNTIYF
TRBJ2-3 | TRBV24-1 | CATSDPPPDTQYF
TRBJ1-5 | TRBV20-1 | CSARGTGTNQPQHF
TRBJ2-2 | TRBV4-3 | CASSQDLVSSRTGELFF
TRBJ1-5 | TRBV9 | CASSVGQGGNQPQHF
TRBJ2-1 | TRBV24-1 | CATSDAPGTSGGLFNEQFF
TRBJ1-6 | TRBV2 | CASSWDRGADSPLHF
TRBJ1-2 | TRBV6-1 | CASSRGGKNYGYTF
TRBJ1-1 | TRBV2 | CASGGQGAPNTEAFF
TRBJ1-2 | TRBV5-6 | CASSLMWDGYTF
TRBJ2-5 | TRBV20-1 | CSARDLAGGRETQYF
TRBJ1-5 | TRBV2 | CASSTTPLTGEGNQPQHF
TRBJ2-4 | TRBV7-2 | CASSAPTENIQYF
TRBJ2-7 | TRBV5-1 | CASSLAGRARYEQYF
TRBJ1-5 | TRBV6-1 | CASSAAENQPQHF
TRBJ2-6 | TRBV7-9 | CASSLAAVRANVLTF
TRBJ1-1 | TRBV25-1 | CASVPEGGGNTEAFF